These 5 T cell receptor beta chains were sequenced from one sample in a study of OX40 agonist ivuxolimab in advanced cancers. The assay was immunoSEQ multiplex PCR, and TCRdb's table has in-frame clones only and misses some. This table holds 65,000 to 85,000 clones, around nine tenths found once. This specimen was CD4+ or CD8+ T cells sorted from blood, taken in a trial of the OX40 agonist ivuxolimab. These TCRs come from an adult with an advanced solid tumor such as melanoma, head and neck, liver or kidney cancer.

The chain couples TRBV5-1 to TRBJ1-3; D remains unclear. Trimming shortened V by 0 bases and J by 0 bases, and 10 bases separated the two germline ends. Looked up from germline, CDR1 is SGHRS and CDR2 is YFSETQ. This CDR3 contains 16 residues. The CDR3 loop is CASSLAPEDSGNTIYF. The CDR3 DNA follows: TGCGCCAGCAGCTTGGCACCGGAAGACTCTGGAAACACCATATATTTT.

The chain carries TRBV19 and TRBJ1-2; D not resolved. This CDR3 is 16 amino acids long. Per the germline V gene, CDR1 is LNHDA and CDR2 is SQIVND (reference sequence). The germline V and J ends were trimmed by 4 bases and 0 bases, with 15 bases remaining between them. The CDR3 here is CASSTLRTVTNYGYTF. As DNA, the CDR3 is TGTGCCAGTAGTACCTTACGGACGGTAACTAACTATGGCTACACCTTC.

This chain uses TRBV7-2 with TRBJ2-1; D may correspond to TRBD1 or TRBD2 (7 bases each). This CDR3 has 15 residues. V was shortened by 3 bases and J by 4 bases, with 13 bases between the two germline ends. In germline, CDR1 is SGHTA, CDR2 FQGNSA. DNA of the CDR3: TGTGCCAGCAGCTTGGGAGGGGGCCGATACAATGAGCAGTTCTTC. Protein sequence: CASSLGGGRYNEQFF.

The table lists this clone with many counts. This chain links TRBV19 with TRBJ1-5; 8 bases agree with TRBD1. Germline V gene lookup returns CDR1 LNHDA and CDR2 SQIVND (reference sequence). Trimming took 5 bases from V and 0 from J; bases not matched to a gene: 9. This CDR3 is 17 amino acids long. The CDR3 sequence: CASSSHRTGPSNQPQHF. CDR3 in DNA: TGTGCCAGTAGTTCACACCGGACAGGGCCTAGCAATCAGCCCCAGCATTTT.

V usage is TRBV30 and J usage is TRBJ1-1; D not certain. Germline V gene lookup returns CDR1 GTSNPN and CDR2 SVGIG (reference sequence). The CDR3 runs 14 residues. The V gene lost 1 base and the J gene lost 1 base, with 10 bases spanning the gap. CDR3 amino acids: CAWSGTDKNTEAFF. CDR3 in DNA: TGTGCCTGGAGTGGGACGGATAAGAACACTGAAGCTTTCTTT.